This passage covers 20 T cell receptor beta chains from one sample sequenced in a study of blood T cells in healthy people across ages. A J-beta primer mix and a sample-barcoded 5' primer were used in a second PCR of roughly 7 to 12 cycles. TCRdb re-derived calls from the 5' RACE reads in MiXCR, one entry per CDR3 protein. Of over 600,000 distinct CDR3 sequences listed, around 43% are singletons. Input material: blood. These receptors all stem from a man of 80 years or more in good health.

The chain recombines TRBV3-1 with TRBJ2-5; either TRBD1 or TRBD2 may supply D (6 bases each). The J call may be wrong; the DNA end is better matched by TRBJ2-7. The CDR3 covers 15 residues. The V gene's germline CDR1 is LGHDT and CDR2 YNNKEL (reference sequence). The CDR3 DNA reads TGTGCCAGCAGCCAAGATGTTGGGGGGCTCTACGAGCAGTACTTC. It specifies CASSQDVGGLYEQYF.

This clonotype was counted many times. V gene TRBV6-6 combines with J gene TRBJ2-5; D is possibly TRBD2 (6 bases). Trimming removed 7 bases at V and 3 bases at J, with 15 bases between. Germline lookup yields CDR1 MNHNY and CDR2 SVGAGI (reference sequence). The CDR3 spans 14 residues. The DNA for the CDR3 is TGTGCCAGCATGGTGGGTGGGGGGAAAGAGACCCAGTACTTC. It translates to CASMVGGGKETQYF.

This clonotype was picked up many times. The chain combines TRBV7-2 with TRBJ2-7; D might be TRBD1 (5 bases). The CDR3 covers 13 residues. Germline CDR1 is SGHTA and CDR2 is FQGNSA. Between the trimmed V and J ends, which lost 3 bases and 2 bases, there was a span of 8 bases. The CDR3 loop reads CASSLTATYEQYF. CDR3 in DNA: TGTGCCAGCAGCTTGACAGCCACCTACGAGCAGTACTTC.

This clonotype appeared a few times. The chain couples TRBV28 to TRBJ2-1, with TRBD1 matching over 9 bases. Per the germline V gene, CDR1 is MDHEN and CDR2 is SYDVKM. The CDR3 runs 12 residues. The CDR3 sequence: CVVRQGGNEQFF. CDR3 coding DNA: TGTGTTGTACGACAGGGGGGGAATGAGCAGTTCTTC. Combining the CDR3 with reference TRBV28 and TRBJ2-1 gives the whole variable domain DVKVTQSSRYLVKRTGEKVFLECVQDMDHENMFWYRQDPGLGLRLIYFSYDVKMKEKGDIPEGYSVSREKKERFSLILESASTNQTSMYLCVVRQGGNEQFFGPGTRLTVL.

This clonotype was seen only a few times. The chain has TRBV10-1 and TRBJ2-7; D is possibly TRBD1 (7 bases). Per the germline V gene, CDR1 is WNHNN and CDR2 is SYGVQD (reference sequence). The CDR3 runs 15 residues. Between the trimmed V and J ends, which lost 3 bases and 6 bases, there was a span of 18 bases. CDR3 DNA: TGCGCCAGCAGTGACGGGAGACAGGGACCTCTCGAGCAGTACTTC. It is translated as CASSDGRQGPLEQYF.

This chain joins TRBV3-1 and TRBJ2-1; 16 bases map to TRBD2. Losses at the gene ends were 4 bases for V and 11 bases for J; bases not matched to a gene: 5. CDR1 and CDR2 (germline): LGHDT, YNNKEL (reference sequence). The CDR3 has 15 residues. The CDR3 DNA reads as TGTGCCAGCAGCCCAACGGGACTAGCGGGGGGGAAGCAGTTCTTC. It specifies CASSPTGLAGGKQFF.

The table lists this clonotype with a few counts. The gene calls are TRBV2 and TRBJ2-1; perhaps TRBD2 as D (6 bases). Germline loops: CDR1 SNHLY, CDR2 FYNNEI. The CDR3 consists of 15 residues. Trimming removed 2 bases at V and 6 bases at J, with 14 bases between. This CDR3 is CASSERRGGVNEQFF. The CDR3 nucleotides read TGTGCCAGCAGTGAACGGCGTGGAGGGGTCAATGAGCAGTTCTTC.

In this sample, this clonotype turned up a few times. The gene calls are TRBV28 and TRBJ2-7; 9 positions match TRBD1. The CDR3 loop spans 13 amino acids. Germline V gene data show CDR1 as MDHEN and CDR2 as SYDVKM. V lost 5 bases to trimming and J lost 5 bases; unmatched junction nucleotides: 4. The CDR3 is CASSGDRENEQYF. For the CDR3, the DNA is TGTGCCAGCAGTGGGGACAGGGAAAACGAGCAGTACTTC.

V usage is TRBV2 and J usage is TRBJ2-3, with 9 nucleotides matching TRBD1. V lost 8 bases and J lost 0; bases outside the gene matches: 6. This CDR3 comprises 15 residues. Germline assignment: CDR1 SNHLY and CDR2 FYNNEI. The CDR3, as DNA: TGTGCCAGCGAGGACAGGGGCAGGAGCACAGATACGCAGTATTTT. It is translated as CASEDRGRSTDTQYF.

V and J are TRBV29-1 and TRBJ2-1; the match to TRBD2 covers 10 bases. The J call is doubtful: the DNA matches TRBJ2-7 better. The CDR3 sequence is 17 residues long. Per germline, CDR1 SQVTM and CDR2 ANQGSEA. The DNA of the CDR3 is TGCAGCGTTAAGGGGGGATCTAGCGGGAGTTCTTACAATGAGCAGTACTTC. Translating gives CSVKGGSSGSSYNEQYF.

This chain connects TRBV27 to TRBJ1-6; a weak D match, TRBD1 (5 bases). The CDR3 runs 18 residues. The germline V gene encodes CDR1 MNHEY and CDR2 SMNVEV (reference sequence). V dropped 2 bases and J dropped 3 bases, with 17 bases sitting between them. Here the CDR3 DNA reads TGTGCCAGCAGTTTACCCTCCGGGCGGGGACTCTATAATTCACCCCTCCACTTT. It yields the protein CASSLPSGRGLYNSPLHF.

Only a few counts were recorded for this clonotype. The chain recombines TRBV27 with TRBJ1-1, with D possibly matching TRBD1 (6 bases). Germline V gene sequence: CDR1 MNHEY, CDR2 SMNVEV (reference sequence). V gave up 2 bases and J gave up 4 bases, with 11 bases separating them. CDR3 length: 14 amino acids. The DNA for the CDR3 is TGTGCCAGCAGTTTAGGGGGGGCGCGCACTGAAGCTTTCTTT. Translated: CASSLGGARTEAFF.

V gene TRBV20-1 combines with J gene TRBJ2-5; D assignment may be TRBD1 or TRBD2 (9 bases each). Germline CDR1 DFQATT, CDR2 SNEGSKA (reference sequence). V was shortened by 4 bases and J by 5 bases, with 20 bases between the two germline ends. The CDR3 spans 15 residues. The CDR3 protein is CSAMDRGLALETQYF. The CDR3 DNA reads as TGCAGTGCTATGGACAGGGGACTAGCCTTGGAGACCCAGTACTTC.

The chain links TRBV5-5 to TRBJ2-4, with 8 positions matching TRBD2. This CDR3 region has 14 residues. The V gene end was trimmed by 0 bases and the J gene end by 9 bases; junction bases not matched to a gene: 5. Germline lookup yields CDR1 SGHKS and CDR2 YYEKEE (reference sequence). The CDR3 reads CASSLGTSGGIQYF. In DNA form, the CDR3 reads TGTGCCAGCAGCTTGGGGACGAGCGGGGGCATTCAGTACTTC.

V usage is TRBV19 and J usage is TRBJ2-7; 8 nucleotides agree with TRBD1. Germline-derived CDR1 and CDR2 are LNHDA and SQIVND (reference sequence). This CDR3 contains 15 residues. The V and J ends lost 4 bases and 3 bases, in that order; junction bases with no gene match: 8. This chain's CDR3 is CASSRAGGAHYEQYF. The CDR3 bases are TGTGCCAGTAGTAGAGCAGGGGGCGCGCACTACGAGCAGTACTTC.

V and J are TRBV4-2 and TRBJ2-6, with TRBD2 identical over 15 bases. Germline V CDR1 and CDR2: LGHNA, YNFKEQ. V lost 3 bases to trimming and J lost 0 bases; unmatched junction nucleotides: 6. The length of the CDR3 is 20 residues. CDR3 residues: CASSQGLAGGSRSGANVLTF. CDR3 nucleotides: TGTGCCAGCAGCCAGGGACTAGCGGGGGGATCCCGCTCTGGGGCCAACGTCCTGACTTTC.

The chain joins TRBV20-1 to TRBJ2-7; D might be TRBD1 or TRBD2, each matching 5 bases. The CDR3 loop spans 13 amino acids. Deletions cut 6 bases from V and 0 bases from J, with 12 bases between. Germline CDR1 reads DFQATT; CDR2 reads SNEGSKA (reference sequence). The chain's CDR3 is CSASGQASYEQYF. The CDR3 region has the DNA TGCAGTGCCTCGGGGCAGGCCTCCTACGAGCAGTACTTC.

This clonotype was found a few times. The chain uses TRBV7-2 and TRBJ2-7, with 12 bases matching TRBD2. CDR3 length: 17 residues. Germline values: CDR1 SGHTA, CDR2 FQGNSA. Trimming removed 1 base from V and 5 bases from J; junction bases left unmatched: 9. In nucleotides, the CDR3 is TGTGCCAGCAGCTTAGGGCTACTAGCGGGAGGATGGAACGAGCAGTACTTC. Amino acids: CASSLGLLAGGWNEQYF.

CDR3 nucleotides: TGTGCCAGCAAAACAGGGTCTGGCTACACCTTC. Its protein product is CASKTGSGYTF. This chain connects TRBV27 to TRBJ1-2, with D tentatively TRBD1 (6 bases). V gave up 7 bases and J gave up 7 bases, with 10 bases separating them. Germline V gene lookup returns CDR1 MNHEY and CDR2 SMNVEV (reference sequence). The CDR3 runs to 11 residues.

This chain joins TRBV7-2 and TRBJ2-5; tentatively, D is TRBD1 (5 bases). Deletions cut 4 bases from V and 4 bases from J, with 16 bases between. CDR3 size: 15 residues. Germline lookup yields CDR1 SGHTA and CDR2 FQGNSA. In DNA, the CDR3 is TGTGCCAGCAGCTCACATCTACAGGTGGGAGAGACCCAGTACTTC. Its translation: CASSSHLQVGETQYF.